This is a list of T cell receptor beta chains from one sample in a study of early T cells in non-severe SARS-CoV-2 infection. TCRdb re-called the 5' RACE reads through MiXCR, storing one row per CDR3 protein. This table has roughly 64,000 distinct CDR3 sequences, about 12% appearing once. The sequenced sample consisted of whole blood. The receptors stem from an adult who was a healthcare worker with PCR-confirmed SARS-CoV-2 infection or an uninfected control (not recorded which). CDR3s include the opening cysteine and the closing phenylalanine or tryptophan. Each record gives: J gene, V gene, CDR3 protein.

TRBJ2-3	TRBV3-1	CASSPGGARTDTQYF
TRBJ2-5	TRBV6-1	CATPGAHQTQYF
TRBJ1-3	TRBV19	CASSISGTGNTIYF
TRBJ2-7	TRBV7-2	CASQPGTGPYEQYF
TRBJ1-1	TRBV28	CASSPTSPGEDTEAFF
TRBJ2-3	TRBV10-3	CAISVAGAGGDTQYF
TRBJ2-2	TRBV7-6	CASSLTDRGRASGELFF
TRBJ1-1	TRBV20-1	CSASSSRSWIMNTEAFF
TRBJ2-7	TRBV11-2	CASSHQNYEQYF
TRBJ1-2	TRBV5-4	CASSIVAGAYGYTF
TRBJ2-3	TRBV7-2	CASSLDRDNADTQYF
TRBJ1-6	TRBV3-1	CASSQYGGSGNSPLHF
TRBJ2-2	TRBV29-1	CSVEVAGHPTGELFF
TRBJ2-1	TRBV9	CASSEGLNSYNEQFF
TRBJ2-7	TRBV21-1	CASSITSRQGAIEQYF
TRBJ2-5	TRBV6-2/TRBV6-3	CASSRQFDQETQYF
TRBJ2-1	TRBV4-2	CASSQVPNEQFF
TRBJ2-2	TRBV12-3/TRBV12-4	CASSLGLRTGELFF
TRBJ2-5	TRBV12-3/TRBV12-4	CASSFSGGAVKTQYF
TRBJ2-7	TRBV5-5	CASSWPEDYEQYF
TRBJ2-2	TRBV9	CASSVVDRGLNTGELFF
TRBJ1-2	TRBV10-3	CAISSSDGNYGYTF
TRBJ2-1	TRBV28	CASSLGRAGNEQFF
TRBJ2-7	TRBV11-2	CASSLISGGAAGEQYF
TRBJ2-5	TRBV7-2	CASSWKLTGTQETQYF
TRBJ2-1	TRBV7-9	CASRTGSVGSNEQFF
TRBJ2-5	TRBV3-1	CASSPGTSEETQYF
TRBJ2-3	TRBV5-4	CASNLRQGPDTQYF
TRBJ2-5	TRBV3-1	CASSQAGRLETQYF
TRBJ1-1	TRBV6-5	CASSYPGQGGEAFF
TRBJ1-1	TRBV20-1	CSARYSLNTEAFF
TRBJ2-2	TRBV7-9	CASSLALAGTNTGELFF
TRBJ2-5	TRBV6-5	CASTPSWAGGVETQYF
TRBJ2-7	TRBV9	CASSDEWGPQYF
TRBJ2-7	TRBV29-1	CSVRLDTHPDEQYF
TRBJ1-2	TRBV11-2	CASSLAAAANYGYTF
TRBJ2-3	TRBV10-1	CASSPEGRNTQYF
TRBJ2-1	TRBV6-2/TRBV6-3	CATGGGEQFF
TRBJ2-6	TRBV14	CASSPPWRVTGANVLTF
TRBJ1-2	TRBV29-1	CSVRDRANYGYTF
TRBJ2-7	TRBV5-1	CASSSEGYEQYF
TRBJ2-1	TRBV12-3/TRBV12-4	CASSPDRVHEQFF
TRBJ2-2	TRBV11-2	CASSPEGVGELFF
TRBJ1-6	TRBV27	CASSDRAYNSPLHF
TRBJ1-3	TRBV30	CAWSQPGNTIYF
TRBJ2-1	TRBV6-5	CASSYRQGNEQFF
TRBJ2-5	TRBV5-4	CASSRSNEETQYF
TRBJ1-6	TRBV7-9	CASSSGGGSPLHF
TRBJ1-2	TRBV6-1	CASRSQGLGYTF
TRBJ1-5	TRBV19	CASTSDSFNQPQHF
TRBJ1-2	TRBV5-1	CASSPWSLTGENGYTF
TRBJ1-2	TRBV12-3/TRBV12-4	CASSYLGRDSPGYTF